Below are 17 T cell receptor beta chains sequenced from a single sample in a study of blood T cell dynamics during melanoma immunotherapy. As for time point: week 3, after first cycle of checkpoint inhibitor. Here immunoSEQ multiplex PCR was the method, and the copy in TCRdb shows in-frame clones only, minus some. The sample records 15,000 to 20,000 clones, roughly 93% being singletons. Sample: effector memory CD8+ T cells from blood, taken from a patient treated with checkpoint blockade. Receptors were obtained from a human donor with melanoma.

This sequence joins TRBV27 and TRBJ2-4, with a possible D match to TRBD1 (5 bases). This CDR3 has 16 residues. CDR1 is MNHEY, CDR2 SMNVEV, per germline (reference sequence). Deletions cut 8 bases from V and 0 bases from J, with 17 bases between. The CDR3 loop is CASAWARGEAKNIQYF. The CDR3 DNA sequence: TGTGCCAGCGCGTGGGCTAGGGGCGAAGCCAAAAACATTCAGTACTTC.

The J gene is TRBJ2-7, the V gene TRBV7-3; TRBD2 agrees at 8 bases. Trimming removed 5 bases from V and 5 bases from J; junction bases left unmatched: 11. There are 15 residues in the CDR3. Germline CDR1 is SGHTA and CDR2 is FQGTGA. Written as DNA, the CDR3 is TGTGCCAGCAGCGTTGGACTAGCAGCCCCTCACGAGCAGTACTTC. Translated: CASSVGLAAPHEQYF.

The chain joins TRBV9 to TRBJ2-2, with TRBD2 matching over 13 bases. Germline CDR1 reads SGDLS; CDR2 reads YYNGEE. The CDR3 sequence is 16 residues long. Trimming removed 3 bases from V and 7 bases from J; junction bases left unmatched: 6. CDR3 region: CASSDGLAGANGELFF. Here the CDR3 DNA reads TGTGCCAGCAGCGACGGACTAGCGGGAGCTAACGGGGAGCTGTTTTTT. The variable domain in full, with the rest retrieved from reference TRBV9 and TRBJ2-2, is DSGVTQTPKHLITATGQRVTLRCSPRSGDLSVYWYQQSLDQGLQFLIQYYNGEERAKGNILERFSAQQFPDLHSELNLSSLELGDSALYFCASSDGLAGANGELFFGEGSRLTVL.

This clone has only one observation. V is TRBV6-5 and J is TRBJ2-1, with TRBD2 matching over 7 bases. Trimming at V came to 7 bases and at J to 4 bases, leaving 7 bases not matched to a gene. This CDR3 is 14 amino acids long. Germline CDR1 reads MNHEY; CDR2 reads SVGAGI. The CDR3 DNA sequence: TGTGCCAGCAAAAAGCGGGAAACATACAATGAGCAGTTCTTC. It codes for CASKKRETYNEQFF.

The chain recombines TRBV19 with TRBJ2-7; 7 bases map to TRBD1. The CDR3 length is 15 residues. V was pared by 5 bases and J by 2 bases, with 9 bases of the junction left unmatched. Germline V gene sequence: CDR1 LNHDA, CDR2 SQIVND (reference sequence). The CDR3 region is CASSPRGQPPYEQYF. The CDR3 DNA is TGTGCCAGTAGTCCCCGGGGACAGCCCCCCTACGAGCAGTACTTC. Based on the CDR3 plus reference TRBV19 and TRBJ2-7, the full variable domain is DGGITQSPKYLFRKEGQNVTLSCEQNLNHDAMYWYRQDPGQGLRLIYYSQIVNDFQKGDIAEGYSVSREKKESFPLTVTSAQKNPTAFYLCASSPRGQPPYEQYFGPGTRLTVT.

This clone showed up just once. The chain employs TRBV4-2 and TRBJ1-1; no firm D call. CDR3 length equals 15 residues. Trimming took off 1 base at V and 1 base at J, with 10 bases between the two ends. Germline values: CDR1 LGHNA, CDR2 YNFKEQ. CDR3 nucleotide sequence: TGTGCCAGCAGCCAAGTCGGGTCAAGGAACACTGAAGCTTTCTTT. It codes for CASSQVGSRNTEAFF.

The chain is built from TRBV7-2 and TRBJ2-7; 7 bases are shared with TRBD2. V trimming: 5 bases; J trimming: 0 bases; junction bases outside the gene matches: 7. Germline CDR1 SGHTA, CDR2 FQGNSA. The CDR3 sequence is 15 residues long. CDR3 amino acids: CASSAGLGISYEQYF. CDR3 bases: TGTGCCAGCAGCGCCGGACTAGGAATCTCCTACGAGCAGTACTTC.

The chain combines TRBV28 with TRBJ2-1, with TRBD2 matching over 7 bases. The ends lost 6 bases at V and 10 bases at J; junction bases unmatched: 6. Looked up from germline, CDR1 is MDHEN and CDR2 is SYDVKM. The CDR3 length is 12 residues. The DNA for the CDR3 is TGTGCCAGCAGCCGAGGAGCGGGGGAGCAGTTCTTC. As protein: CASSRGAGEQFF.

In this sample, this clone turned up a few times. This chain joins TRBV19 and TRBJ1-1; D unresolved. CDR3 length equals 13 residues. The V gene's germline CDR1 is LNHDA and CDR2 SQIVND (reference sequence). V dropped 3 bases and J dropped 1 base, with 6 bases sitting between them. This CDR3 is CASSMSRNTEAFF. The CDR3 coding sequence is TGTGCCAGTAGTATGAGTAGGAACACTGAAGCTTTCTTT.

V is TRBV5-1 and J is TRBJ2-3; 9 bases fit TRBD1. The CDR3 is 15 amino acids. The trim removed 4 bases at V and 3 bases at J, leaving 6 bases unmatched. The germline V gene has CDR1 SGHRS and CDR2 YFSETQ. The CDR3 loop reads CASSPGTGFTDTQYF. The CDR3 DNA follows: TGCGCCAGCAGCCCCGGGACAGGGTTTACAGATACGCAGTATTTT.

This sequence joins TRBV6-6 and TRBJ1-2; no reliable D call. The germline V gene encodes CDR1 MNHNY and CDR2 SVGAGI (reference sequence). This CDR3 spans 16 amino acids. Trimming took off 2 bases at V and 4 bases at J, with 17 bases between the two ends. The CDR3 protein is CASSYEVAGIGYGYTF. CDR3 bases: TGTGCCAGCAGTTACGAGGTAGCGGGGATAGGCTATGGCTACACCTTC.

The chain is built from TRBV9 and TRBJ2-1; 9 bases fit TRBD2. This CDR3 is built from 15 residues. Germline V lookup: CDR1 SGDLS, CDR2 YYNGEE. V dropped 0 bases and J dropped 8; count of bases not matched to a gene: 6. CDR3 amino acids: CASSVVPSGKDEQFF. The CDR3 DNA reads as TGTGCCAGCAGCGTAGTTCCTAGCGGGAAGGATGAGCAGTTCTTC.

The chain joins TRBV28 to TRBJ2-7, with 7 nucleotides matching TRBD2. CDR1 and CDR2 (germline): MDHEN, SYDVKM. The V and J ends lost 6 bases and 3 bases, in that order; junction bases with no gene match: 8. The CDR3 is made up of 14 amino acids. The CDR3 is CASRLRLADYEQYF. The CDR3 DNA sequence: TGTGCCAGCAGACTGAGACTAGCCGACTACGAGCAGTACTTC.

The chain links TRBV11-1 to TRBJ2-3; D remains unclear. The CDR3 is 16 amino acids. V shed 8 bases and J shed 5 bases, with 23 bases lying between them. In germline, CDR1 is SGHAT, CDR2 FQDESV (reference sequence). The CDR3: CASRILKGYEEDTQYF. CDR3 coding DNA: TGTGCCAGCCGCATTTTAAAGGGATACGAGGAAGATACGCAGTATTTT.

The V gene is TRBV5-4, the J gene TRBJ2-7; D unresolved. This CDR3 has 12 amino acids. Per germline, CDR1 SGHNT and CDR2 YYREEE (reference sequence). Between the trimmed V and J ends, which lost 0 bases and 7 bases, there was a span of 8 bases. This chain's CDR3 is CASSLELREQYF. CDR3 bases: TGTGCCAGCAGCTTGGAATTGAGGGAGCAGTACTTC.

The chain couples TRBV28 to TRBJ1-2; D is possibly TRBD1 (6 bases). V was cut by 3 bases and J by 4 bases, with 12 bases left in between. Per germline, CDR1 MDHEN and CDR2 SYDVKM. The CDR3 loop spans 14 amino acids. The CDR3 protein is CASSLGHSLYGYTF. Here the CDR3 DNA reads TGTGCCAGCAGTTTGGGACACTCCCTCTATGGCTACACCTTC.

This chain links TRBV9 with TRBJ1-1, with a weak D call TRBD1 (5 bases). CDR3 length: 14 residues. Trimming removed 4 bases at V and 0 bases at J, with 10 bases between. Germline V gives CDR1 SGDLS, CDR2 YYNGEE. The CDR3, as DNA: TGTGCCAGCAGCACCGGGACCGTGAACACTGAAGCTTTCTTT. As protein: CASSTGTVNTEAFF.